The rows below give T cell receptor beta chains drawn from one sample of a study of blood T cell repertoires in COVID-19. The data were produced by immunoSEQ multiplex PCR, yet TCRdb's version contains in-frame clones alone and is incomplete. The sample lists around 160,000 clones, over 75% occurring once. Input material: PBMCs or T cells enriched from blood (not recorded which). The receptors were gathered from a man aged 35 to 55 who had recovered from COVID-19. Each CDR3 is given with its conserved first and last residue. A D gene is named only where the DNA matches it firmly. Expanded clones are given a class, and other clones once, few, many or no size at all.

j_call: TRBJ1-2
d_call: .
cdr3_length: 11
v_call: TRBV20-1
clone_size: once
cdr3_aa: CSAVDSNGYTF
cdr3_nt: TGCAGTGCTGTAGACTCTAATGGCTACACCTTC

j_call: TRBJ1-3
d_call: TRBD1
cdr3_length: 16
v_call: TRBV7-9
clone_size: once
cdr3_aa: CASRPRTGGSGNTIYF
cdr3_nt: TGTGCCAGCAGACCCCGGACAGGAGGCTCTGGAAACACCATATATTTT

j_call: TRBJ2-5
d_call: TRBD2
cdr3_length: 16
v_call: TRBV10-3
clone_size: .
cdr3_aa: CAISDRSSGVRETQYF
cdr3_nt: TGTGCCATCAGTGATAGGTCTAGCGGGGTAAGGGAGACCCAGTACTTC

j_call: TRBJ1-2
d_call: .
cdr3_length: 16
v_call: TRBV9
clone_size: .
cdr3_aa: CASSASRQGLNYGYTF
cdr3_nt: TGTGCCAGCAGCGCCTCTAGGCAGGGGCTAAACTATGGCTACACCTTC

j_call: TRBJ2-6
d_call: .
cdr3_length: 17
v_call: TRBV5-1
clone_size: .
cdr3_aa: CASRLSSSSSGANVLTF
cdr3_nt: TGCGCCAGCCGCCTTTCGAGTTCCTCCTCTGGGGCCAACGTCCTGACTTTC

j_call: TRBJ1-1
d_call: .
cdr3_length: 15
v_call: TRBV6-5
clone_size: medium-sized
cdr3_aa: CASSTLGQPSTEAFF
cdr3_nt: TGTGCCAGCAGTACTCTAGGCCAGCCCAGCACTGAAGCTTTCTTT

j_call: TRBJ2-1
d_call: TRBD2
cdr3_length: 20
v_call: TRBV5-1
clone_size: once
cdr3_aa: CASSLAWTSGVIEPYNEQFF
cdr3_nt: TGCGCCAGCAGCTTGGCCTGGACTAGCGGGGTCATCGAGCCCTACAATGAGCAGTTCTTC

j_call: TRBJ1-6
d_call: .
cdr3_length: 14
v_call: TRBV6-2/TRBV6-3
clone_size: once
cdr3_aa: CASSPPGDSPPLHF
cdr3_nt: TGTGCCAGCAGTCCGCCAGGGGATTCGCCACCCCTCCACTTT

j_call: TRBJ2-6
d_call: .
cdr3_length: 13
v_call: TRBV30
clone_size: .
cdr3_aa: CAWQEAGANVLTF
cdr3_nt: TGTGCCTGGCAGGAAGCTGGGGCCAACGTCCTGACTTTC

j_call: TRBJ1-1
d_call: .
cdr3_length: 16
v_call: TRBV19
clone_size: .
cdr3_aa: CASSIGTAGLLPEAFF
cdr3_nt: TGTGCCAGTAGTATAGGGACAGCAGGATTGCTCCCTGAAGCTTTCTTT

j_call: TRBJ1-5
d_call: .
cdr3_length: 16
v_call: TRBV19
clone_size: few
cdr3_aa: CASNPTRARANQPQHF
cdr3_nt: TGTGCCAGCAACCCAACCCGGGCCAGGGCGAATCAGCCCCAGCATTTT

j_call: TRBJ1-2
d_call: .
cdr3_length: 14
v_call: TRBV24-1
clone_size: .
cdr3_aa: CATSDYGHNYGYTF
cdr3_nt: TGTGCCACCAGTGATTACGGTCATAACTATGGCTACACCTTC

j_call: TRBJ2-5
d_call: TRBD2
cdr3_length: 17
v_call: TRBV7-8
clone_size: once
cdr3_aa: CASSLVVLAGGVETQYF
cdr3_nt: TGTGCCAGCAGCTTAGTTGTACTAGCGGGGGGCGTAGAGACCCAGTACTTC

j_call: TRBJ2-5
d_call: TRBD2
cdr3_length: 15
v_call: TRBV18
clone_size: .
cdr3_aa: CASSPRENLRETQYF
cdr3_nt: TGTGCCAGCTCACCGCGGGAGAACCTCCGAGAGACCCAGTACTTC

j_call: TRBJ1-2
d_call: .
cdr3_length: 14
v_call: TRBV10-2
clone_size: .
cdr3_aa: CASRPQVVVYGYTF
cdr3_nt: TGCGCCAGCAGGCCCCAGGTCGTGGTCTATGGCTACACCTTC

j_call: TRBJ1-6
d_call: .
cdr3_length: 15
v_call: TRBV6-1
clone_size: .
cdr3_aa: CASSEAPRFDSPLHF
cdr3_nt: TGTGCCAGCAGTGAAGCTCCCAGGTTCGATTCACCCCTCCACTTT

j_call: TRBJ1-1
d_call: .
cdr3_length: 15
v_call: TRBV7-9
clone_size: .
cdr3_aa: CASSPSHRGRTEAFF
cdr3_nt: TGTGCCAGCAGTCCCTCCCATCGGGGTAGGACTGAAGCTTTCTTT

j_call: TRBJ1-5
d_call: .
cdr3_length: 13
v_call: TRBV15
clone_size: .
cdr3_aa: CATSGANNQPQHF
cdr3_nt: TGTGCCACCAGCGGGGCTAACAATCAGCCCCAGCATTTT

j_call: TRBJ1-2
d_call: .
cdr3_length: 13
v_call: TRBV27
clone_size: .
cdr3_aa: CASSFGTQYGYTF
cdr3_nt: TGTGCCAGCAGTTTTGGAACACAGTATGGCTACACCTTC

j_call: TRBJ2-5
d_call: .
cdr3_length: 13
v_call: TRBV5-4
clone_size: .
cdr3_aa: CASSFTGKETQYF
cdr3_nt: TGTGCCAGCAGCTTCACAGGGAAAGAGACCCAGTACTTC

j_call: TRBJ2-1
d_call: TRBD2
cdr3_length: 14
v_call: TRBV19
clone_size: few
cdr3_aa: CATSSGGVNNEQFF
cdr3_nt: TGTGCCACCTCAAGCGGGGGGGTAAACAATGAGCAGTTCTTC

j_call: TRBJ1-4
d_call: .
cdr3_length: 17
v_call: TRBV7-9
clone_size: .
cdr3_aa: CASSLDPGAAANEKLFF
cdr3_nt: TGTGCCAGCAGCTTAGATCCAGGGGCTGCGGCTAATGAAAAACTGTTTTTT

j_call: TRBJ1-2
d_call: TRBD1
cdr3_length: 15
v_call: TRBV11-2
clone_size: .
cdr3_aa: CASSYLPGQGDGYTF
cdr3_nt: TGTGCCAGCAGCTATTTACCGGGACAGGGTGATGGCTACACCTTC

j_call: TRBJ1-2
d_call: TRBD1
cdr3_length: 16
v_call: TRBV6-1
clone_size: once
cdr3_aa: CASSEAFRQGPYGYTF
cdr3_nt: TGTGCCAGCAGTGAAGCGTTTCGACAGGGGCCCTATGGCTACACCTTC

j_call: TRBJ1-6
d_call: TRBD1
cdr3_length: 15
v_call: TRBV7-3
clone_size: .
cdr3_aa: CASSLRGQANSPLHF
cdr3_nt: TGTGCCAGCAGCTTAAGGGGACAGGCTAATTCACCCCTCCACTTT

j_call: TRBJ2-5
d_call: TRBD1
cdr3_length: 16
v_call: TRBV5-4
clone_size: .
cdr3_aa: CASSLAGTGGGKTQYF
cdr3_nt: TGTGCCAGCAGCTTGGCCGGGACAGGGGGCGGGAAGACCCAGTACTTC

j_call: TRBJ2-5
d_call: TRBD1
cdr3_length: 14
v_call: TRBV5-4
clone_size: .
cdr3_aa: CASSPRTGGETQYF
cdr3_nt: TGTGCCAGCAGCCCTAGGACAGGCGGAGAGACCCAGTACTTC

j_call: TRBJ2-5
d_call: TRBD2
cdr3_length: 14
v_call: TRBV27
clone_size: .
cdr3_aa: CASSPPGLQETQYF
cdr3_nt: TGTGCCAGCAGTCCCCCGGGACTACAAGAGACCCAGTACTTC

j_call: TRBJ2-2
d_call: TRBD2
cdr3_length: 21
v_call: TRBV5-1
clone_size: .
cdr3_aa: CASSLAEGASGGRLNTGELFF
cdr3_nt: TGCGCCAGCAGCTTGGCCGAGGGGGCTAGCGGGGGGCGTCTGAACACCGGGGAGCTGTTTTTT

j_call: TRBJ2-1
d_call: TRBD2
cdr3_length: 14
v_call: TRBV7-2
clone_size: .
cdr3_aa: CASRAGGVRREQFF
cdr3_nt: TGTGCCAGCAGAGCGGGGGGGGTACGGAGGGAGCAGTTCTTC

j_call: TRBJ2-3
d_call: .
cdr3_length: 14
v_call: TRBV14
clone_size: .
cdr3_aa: CASSQAANRNTQYF
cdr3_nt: TGTGCCAGCAGCCAAGCAGCCAACAGGAATACGCAGTATTTT

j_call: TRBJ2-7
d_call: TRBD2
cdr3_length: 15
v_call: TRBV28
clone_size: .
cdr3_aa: CASATTSGGNYEQYF
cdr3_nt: TGTGCCAGCGCTACAACTAGCGGGGGAAACTACGAGCAGTACTTC

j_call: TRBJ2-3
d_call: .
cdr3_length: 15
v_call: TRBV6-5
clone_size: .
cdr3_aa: CASSYVTGGTDTQYF
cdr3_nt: TGTGCCAGCAGTTACGTGACGGGGGGCACAGATACGCAGTATTTT

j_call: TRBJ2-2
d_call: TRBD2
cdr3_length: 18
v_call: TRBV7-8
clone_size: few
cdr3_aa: CASSQGTSGGPGTGELFF
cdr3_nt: TGTGCCAGCAGCCAGGGGACTAGCGGGGGGCCGGGGACCGGGGAGCTGTTTTTT

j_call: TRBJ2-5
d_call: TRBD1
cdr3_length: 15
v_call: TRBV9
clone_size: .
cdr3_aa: CASSVDNRGRETQYF
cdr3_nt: TGTGCCAGCAGCGTAGATAACAGGGGCAGGGAGACCCAGTACTTC

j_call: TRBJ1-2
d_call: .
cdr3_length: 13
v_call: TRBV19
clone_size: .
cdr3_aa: CASSIDRDYGYTF
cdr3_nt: TGTGCCAGTAGTATAGACAGGGACTATGGCTACACCTTC

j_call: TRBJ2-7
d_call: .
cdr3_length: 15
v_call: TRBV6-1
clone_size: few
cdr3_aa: CASSEEAGSSYEQYF
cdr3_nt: TGTGCCAGCAGTGAAGAGGCTGGGAGCTCCTACGAGCAGTACTTC

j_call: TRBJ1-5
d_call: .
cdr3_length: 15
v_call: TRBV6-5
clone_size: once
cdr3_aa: CASLSGILEYQPQHF
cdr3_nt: TGTGCCAGCCTGAGCGGGATATTGGAGTATCAGCCCCAGCATTTT

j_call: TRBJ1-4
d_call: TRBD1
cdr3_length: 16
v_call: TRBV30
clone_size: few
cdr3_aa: CAWSGSRDRAYEKLFF
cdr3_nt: TGTGCCTGGAGTGGATCCCGGGACAGGGCGTATGAAAAACTGTTTTTT

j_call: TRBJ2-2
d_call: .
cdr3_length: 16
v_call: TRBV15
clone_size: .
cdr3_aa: CATSPLTGMNTGELFF
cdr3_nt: TGTGCCACCAGCCCCCTTACCGGGATGAACACCGGGGAGCTGTTTTTT

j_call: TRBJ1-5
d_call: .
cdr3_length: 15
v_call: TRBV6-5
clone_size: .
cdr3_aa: CASSLSLGANQPQHF
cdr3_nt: TGTGCCAGCAGCCTTTCCCTTGGGGCCAATCAGCCCCAGCATTTT

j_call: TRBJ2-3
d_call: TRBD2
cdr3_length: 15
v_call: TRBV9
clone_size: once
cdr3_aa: CASSVEGGGTDTQYF
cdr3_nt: TGTGCCAGCAGCGTAGAAGGCGGGGGGACAGATACGCAGTATTTT

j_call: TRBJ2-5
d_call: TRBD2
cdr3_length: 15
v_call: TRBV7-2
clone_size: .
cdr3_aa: CASSLPPSGAQTQYF
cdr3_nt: TGTGCCAGCAGCTTACCTCCTAGCGGGGCTCAGACCCAGTACTTC

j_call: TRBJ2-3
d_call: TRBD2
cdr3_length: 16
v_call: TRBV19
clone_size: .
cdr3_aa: CASSMAPSGGPDTQYF
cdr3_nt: TGTGCCAGTAGTATGGCGCCTAGCGGGGGCCCAGATACGCAGTATTTT

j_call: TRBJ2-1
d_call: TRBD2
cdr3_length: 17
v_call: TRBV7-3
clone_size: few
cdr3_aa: CASSLEGGTSSGREQFF
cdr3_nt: TGTGCCAGCTCACTCGAGGGGGGGACTAGCAGCGGCCGTGAGCAGTTCTTC

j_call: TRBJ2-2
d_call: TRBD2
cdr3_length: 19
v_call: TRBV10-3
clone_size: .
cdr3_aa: CAISERRGLAGGDTGELFF
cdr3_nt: TGTGCCATCAGTGAGCGGAGGGGACTAGCGGGGGGAGACACCGGGGAGCTGTTTTTT

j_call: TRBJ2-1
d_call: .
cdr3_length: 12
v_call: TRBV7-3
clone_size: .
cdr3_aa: CASSPDGSEQFF
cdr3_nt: TGTGCCAGCAGCCCCGACGGGAGTGAGCAGTTCTTC

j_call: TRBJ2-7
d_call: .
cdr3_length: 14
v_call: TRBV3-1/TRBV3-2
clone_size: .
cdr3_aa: CASSPPGRVHEQYF
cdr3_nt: TGTGCCAGCAGCCCACCGGGCAGGGTACACGAGCAGTACTTC

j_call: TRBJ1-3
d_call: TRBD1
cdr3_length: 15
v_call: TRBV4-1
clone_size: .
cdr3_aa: CASSLDRGPGNTIYF
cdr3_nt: TGCGCCAGCAGCCTAGACAGGGGGCCTGGAAACACCATATATTTT

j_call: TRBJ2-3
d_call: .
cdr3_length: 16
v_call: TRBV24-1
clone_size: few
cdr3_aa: CATSDAGGPHTDTQYF
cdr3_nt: TGTGCCACCAGTGACGCCGGGGGACCACACACAGATACGCAGTATTTT